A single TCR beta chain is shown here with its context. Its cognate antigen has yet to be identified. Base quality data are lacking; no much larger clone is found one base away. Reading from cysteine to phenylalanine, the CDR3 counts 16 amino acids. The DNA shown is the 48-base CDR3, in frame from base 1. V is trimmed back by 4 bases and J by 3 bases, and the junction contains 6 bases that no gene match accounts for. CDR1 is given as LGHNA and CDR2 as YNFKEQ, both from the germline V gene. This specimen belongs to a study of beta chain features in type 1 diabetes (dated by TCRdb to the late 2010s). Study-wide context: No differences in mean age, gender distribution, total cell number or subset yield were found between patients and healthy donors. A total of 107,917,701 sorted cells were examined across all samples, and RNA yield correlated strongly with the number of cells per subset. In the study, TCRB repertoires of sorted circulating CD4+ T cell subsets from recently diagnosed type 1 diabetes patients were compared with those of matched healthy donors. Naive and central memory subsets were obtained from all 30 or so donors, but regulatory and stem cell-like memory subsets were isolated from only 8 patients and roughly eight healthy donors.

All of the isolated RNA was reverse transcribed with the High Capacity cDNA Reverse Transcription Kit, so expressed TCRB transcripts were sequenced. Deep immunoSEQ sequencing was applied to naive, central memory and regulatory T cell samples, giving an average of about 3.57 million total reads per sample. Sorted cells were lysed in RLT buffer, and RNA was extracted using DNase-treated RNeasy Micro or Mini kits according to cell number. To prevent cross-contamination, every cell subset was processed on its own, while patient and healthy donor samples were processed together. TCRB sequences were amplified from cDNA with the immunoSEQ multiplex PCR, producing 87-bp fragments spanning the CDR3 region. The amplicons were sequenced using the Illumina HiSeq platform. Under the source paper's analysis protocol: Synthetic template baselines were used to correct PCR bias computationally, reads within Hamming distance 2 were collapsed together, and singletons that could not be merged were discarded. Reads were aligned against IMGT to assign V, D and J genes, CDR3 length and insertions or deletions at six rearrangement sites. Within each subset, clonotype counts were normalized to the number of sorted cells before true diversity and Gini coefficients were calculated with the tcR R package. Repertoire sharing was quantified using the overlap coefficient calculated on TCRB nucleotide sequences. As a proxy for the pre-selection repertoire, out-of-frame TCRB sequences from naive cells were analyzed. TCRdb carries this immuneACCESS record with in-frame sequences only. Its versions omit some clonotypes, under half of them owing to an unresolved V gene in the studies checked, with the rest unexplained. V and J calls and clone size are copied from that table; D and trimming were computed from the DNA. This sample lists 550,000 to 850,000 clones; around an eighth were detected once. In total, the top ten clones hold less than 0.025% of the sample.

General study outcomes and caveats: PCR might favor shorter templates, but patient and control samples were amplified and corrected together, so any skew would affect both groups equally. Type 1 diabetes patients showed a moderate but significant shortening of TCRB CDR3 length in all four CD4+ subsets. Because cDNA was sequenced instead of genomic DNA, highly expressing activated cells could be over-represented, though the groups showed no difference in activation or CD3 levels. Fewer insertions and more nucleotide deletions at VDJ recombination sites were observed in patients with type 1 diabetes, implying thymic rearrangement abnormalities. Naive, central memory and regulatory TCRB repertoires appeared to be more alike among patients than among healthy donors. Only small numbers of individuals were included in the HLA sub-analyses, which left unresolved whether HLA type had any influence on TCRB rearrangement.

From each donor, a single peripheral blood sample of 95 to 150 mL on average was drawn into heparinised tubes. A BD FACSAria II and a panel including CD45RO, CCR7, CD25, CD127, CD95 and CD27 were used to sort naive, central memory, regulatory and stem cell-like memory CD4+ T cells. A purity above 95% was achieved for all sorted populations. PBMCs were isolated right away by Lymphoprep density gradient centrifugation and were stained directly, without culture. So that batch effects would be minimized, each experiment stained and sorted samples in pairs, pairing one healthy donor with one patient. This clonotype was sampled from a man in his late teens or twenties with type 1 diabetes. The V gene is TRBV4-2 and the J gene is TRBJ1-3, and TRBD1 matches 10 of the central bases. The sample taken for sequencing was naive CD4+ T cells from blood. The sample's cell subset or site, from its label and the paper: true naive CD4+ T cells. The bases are TGTGCCAGCAGCCCCCGACAGGGGGCGAGTGGAAACACCATATATTTT. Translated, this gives CASSPRQGASGNTIYF.